The 23 T cell receptor beta chains presented below share a single source sample, sequenced in a study of identical twins. Using its own MiXCR run on the 5' RACE reads, TCRdb lists one record per CDR3 protein. The sample carries some 560,000 distinct CDR3 sequences, just under 10% recorded once. These data also featured in a second study, about yellow fever vaccine responses in identical twins.

Sequenced sample: PBMCs. These receptors all stem from a woman younger than 35 in good health.

This clonotype was seen repeatedly, ten times or more. The gene calls are TRBV20-1 and TRBJ1-3, with D perhaps TRBD1 (5 bases). The V gene's germline CDR1 is DFQATT and CDR2 SNEGSKA (reference sequence). Trimming pared 6 bases from V and 4 bases from J, leaving 16 bases between. This CDR3 region has 14 residues. The CDR3 loop is CSATGRAGGNTIYF. In DNA, the CDR3 is TGCAGTGCAACAGGCAGGGCCGGAGGAAACACCATATATTTT.

The chain recombines TRBV21-1 with TRBJ2-7; the table's D call of TRBD1 was not tested on the DNA. TRBV21-1 is described as a pseudogene. There are 18 residues in the CDR3. The CDR3 region has the DNA TGTGCCAGCAGCAAATTTTTGAGTAAGAGGAGACAGAGCCGAGAGCAGTACTTC. It codes for CASSKFLSKRRQSREQYF.

The chain couples TRBV12-3 or TRBV12-4 to TRBJ2-3; 10 nucleotides line up with TRBD2. The V gene end was trimmed by 6 bases and the J gene end by 3 bases; junction bases not matched to a gene: 18. This CDR3 spans 19 amino acids. Here the CDR3 reads CASRPGTGKLAGNTDTQYF. As DNA, the CDR3 is TGTGCCAGCAGACCAGGGACGGGGAAACTAGCGGGGAATACAGATACGCAGTATTTT.

The chain has TRBV29-1 and TRBJ2-7, with TRBD2 matching over 7 bases. The CDR3 sequence is 14 residues long. Germline CDR1 is SQVTM and CDR2 is ANQGSEA. The trim removed 4 bases at V and 1 base at J, leaving 7 bases unmatched. CDR3 nucleotide sequence: TGCAGCGTTGTTGGGCTAGCGGATTCCTACGAGCAGTACTTC. This encodes CSVVGLADSYEQYF.

The sample holds many counts of this clonotype. CDR3: CASSLGTSAYEQYF. The CDR3 DNA reads TGTGCCAGCAGTTTAGGGACATCCGCCTACGAGCAGTACTTC. J is TRBJ2-7 and V is TRBV12-3 or TRBV12-4, with D possibly TRBD1 on 5 matching bases. Trimming took 1 base from V and 2 from J, leaving 9 bases between them. The CDR3 is made up of 14 amino acids.

Written as DNA, the CDR3 is TGCGCCAGCAGCTTGGGGACGGGACCTAATGAAAAACTGTTTTTT. This sequence encodes CASSLGTGPNEKLFF. The chain couples TRBV5-1 to TRBJ1-4, with D possibly matching TRBD1 (5 bases). CDR3 length: 15 amino acids. The germline gives CDR1 SGHRS, CDR2 YFSETQ. Trimming pared 0 bases from V and 3 bases from J, leaving 9 bases between.

In its sample, this clonotype was seen many times. The genes are TRBV20-1 and TRBJ1-5; 9 nucleotides agree with TRBD1. Germline values: CDR1 DFQATT, CDR2 SNEGSKA (reference sequence). CDR3 length equals 14 residues. Trimming removed 5 bases from V and 4 bases from J; junction bases left unmatched: 6. The CDR3 coding sequence is TGCAGTGCTCTCCCCGGGACAGGGAATCAGCCCCAGCATTTT. It codes for CSALPGTGNQPQHF.

This clonotype was detected a few times. The chain is built from TRBV11-1 and TRBJ2-5; 11 bases map to TRBD2. The trim removed 5 bases at V and 0 bases at J, leaving 11 bases unmatched. From germline, CDR1 is SGHAT and CDR2 FQDESV (reference sequence). This CDR3 is 18 amino acids long. CDR3 loop: CASSQTFSGLADQETQYF. Written as DNA, the CDR3 is TGTGCCAGCAGCCAGACATTCTCGGGACTAGCGGACCAAGAGACCCAGTACTTC. The whole variable domain, remainder taken from reference TRBV11-1 and TRBJ2-5, is EAEVAQSPRYKITEKSQAVAFWCDPISGHATLYWYRQILGQGPELLVQFQDESVVDDSQLPKDRFSAERLKGVDSTLKIQPAELGDSAMYLCASSQTFSGLADQETQYFGPGTRLLVL.

The CDR3 nucleotides read TGTGCCAGCTTCACTATCGGGCAGGGGGATTGGAACACTGAAGCTTTCTTT. This encodes CASFTIGQGDWNTEAFF. The rearrangement uses TRBV18 and TRBJ1-1; 7 bases are shared with TRBD1. This CDR3 has 17 residues. Per germline, CDR1 KGHSH and CDR2 LQKENI. The V and J ends lost 7 bases and 1 base, in that order; junction bases with no gene match: 15.

This clonotype was recorded at least ten times. This rearrangement joins TRBV6-2 or TRBV6-3 to TRBJ2-2; a weak D match, TRBD2 (6 bases). In germline, CDR1 is MNHEY, CDR2 SVGEGT. V was shortened by 1 base and J by 0 bases, with 9 bases between the two germline ends. CDR3 length: 16 amino acids. The CDR3 DNA reads as TGTGCCAGCAGTTACTTAGTAGCGGCGAACACCGGGGAGCTGTTTTTT. This gives the protein CASSYLVAANTGELFF.

This clonotype was counted a single time. The chain has TRBV2 and TRBJ2-3, with D perhaps being TRBD1 or TRBD2 (5 bases each). The CDR3 extends over 18 amino acids. Germline V lookup: CDR1 SNHLY, CDR2 FYNNEI. V shed 4 bases and J shed 3 bases, with 23 bases lying between them. CDR3 DNA sequence: TGTGCCAGCAGTGGGGGCTCCGGTAGCGTCAAAGGGACAGATACGCAGTATTTT. Translating gives CASSGGSGSVKGTDTQYF.

This clonotype was seen repeatedly, ten times or more. The chain recombines TRBV5-1 with TRBJ2-7; tentative D call: TRBD2 (7 bases). The CDR3 contains 14 residues. Trimming left V 0 bases short and J 2 bases short, with 9 bases between. Germline CDR1 reads SGHRS; CDR2 reads YFSETQ. CDR3 sequence: CASSLEGGPYEQYF. DNA of the CDR3: TGCGCCAGCAGCTTGGAGGGGGGGCCCTACGAGCAGTACTTC. Full variable domain (rest looked up from reference TRBV5-1 and TRBJ2-7): KAGVTQTPRYLIKTRGQQVTLSCSPISGHRSVSWYQQTPGQGLQFLFEYFSETQRNKGNFPGRFSGRQFSNSRSEMNVSTLELGDSALYLCASSLEGGPYEQYFGPGTRLTVT.

The chain links TRBV28 to TRBJ2-4; 8 positions agree with TRBD1. Germline loops: CDR1 MDHEN, CDR2 SYDVKM. The CDR3 has 17 amino acids. The ends lost 6 bases at V and 8 bases at J; junction bases unmatched: 18. This chain's CDR3 is CASSLMPGTGLGDIQYF. The CDR3 DNA is TGTGCCAGCAGCCTGATGCCCGGGACAGGCCTCGGGGACATTCAGTACTTC.

Ten or more counts support this clonotype. Here the CDR3 DNA reads TGTGCCAGCGGTTCTGGATTAGAAATCACAGATACGCAGTATTTT. It yields the protein CASGSGLEITDTQYF. The chain employs TRBV4-2 and TRBJ2-3; no clear D. The CDR3 length is 15 residues. Germline lookup yields CDR1 LGHNA and CDR2 YNFKEQ. V dropped 8 bases and J dropped 2 bases, with 17 bases sitting between them.

This clonotype has just a few counts. The chain uses TRBV28 and TRBJ2-7; 10 positions agree with TRBD2. There are 16 residues in the CDR3. Looked up from germline, CDR1 is MDHEN and CDR2 is SYDVKM. The trim removed 5 bases at V and 2 bases at J, leaving 9 bases unmatched. As DNA, the CDR3 is TGTGCCAGCAGTACACAGCCGGGACTAGCGCCCTACGAGCAGTACTTC. Amino acids: CASSTQPGLAPYEQYF.

There are a few counts of this clonotype. The chain combines TRBV5-1 with TRBJ2-7; 10 bases are shared with TRBD2. This CDR3 contains 14 residues. The germline gives CDR1 SGHRS, CDR2 YFSETQ. With V trimmed by 6 bases and J by 4 bases, 7 bases remained unmatched. The CDR3 loop is CASTLSGGGYEQYF. The DNA for the CDR3 is TGCGCCAGCACTCTCAGCGGGGGGGGATACGAGCAGTACTTC.

This chain joins TRBV7-2 and TRBJ2-3; D unclear. The V end was cut by 3 bases, the J end by 4 bases, with 11 bases between. This CDR3 region has 14 residues. CDR1 SGHTA and CDR2 FQGNSA come from the germline V gene. As DNA, the CDR3 is TGTGCCAGCAGCTTCCGGATCTCCCCAGATACGCAGTATTTT. It codes for CASSFRISPDTQYF.

The sample holds many counts of this clonotype. This sequence joins TRBV6-1 and TRBJ2-1; 9 nucleotides match TRBD1. Trimming took 5 bases from V and 0 from J; bases not matched to a gene: 2. CDR3 length: 15 residues. Per the germline V gene, CDR1 is MNHNS and CDR2 is SASEGT. The CDR3 is CASSQTGGSYNEQFF. The CDR3 coding sequence is TGTGCCAGCAGTCAGACAGGGGGCTCCTACAATGAGCAGTTCTTC.

This chain connects TRBV4-1 to TRBJ2-2, with D hard to call. The CDR3 totals 13 residues. V was cut by 0 bases and J by 8 bases, with 7 bases left in between. Germline CDR1 and CDR2: MGHRA and YSYEKL. DNA for the CDR3: TGCGCCAGCAGCCAAGACCCGCTAGGGGAGCTGTTTTTT. Protein sequence: CASSQDPLGELFF.

This chain joins TRBV28 and TRBJ2-1; no reliable D call. CDR1 MDHEN and CDR2 SYDVKM come from the germline V gene. The CDR3 runs 15 residues. The V gene lost 2 bases and the J gene lost 7 bases, with 15 bases spanning the gap. CDR3 nucleotide sequence: TGTGCCAGCAGTTTACGTGCTGACCCGAGAAATGAGCAGTTCTTC. Protein product: CASSLRADPRNEQFF.

This clonotype was observed at least ten times. The chain is built from TRBV4-3 and TRBJ2-5; D is tentatively TRBD1 or TRBD2 (5 bases each). The ends were cut back, 4 bases at V and 2 bases at J, with 17 bases in the middle. This CDR3 has 16 amino acids. CDR1 and CDR2 from the germline V gene are LGHNA and YSLEER. The DNA of the CDR3 is TGCGCCAGCAGCCTTCCGAGGGGCTTAGGACAAGAGACCCAGTACTTC. Its protein product is CASSLPRGLGQETQYF.

This clonotype occurred many times. The CDR3 spells CASSRTGGDEQYF. The CDR3 DNA reads TGTGCCAGCAGCCGGACAGGGGGGGACGAGCAGTACTTC. This chain links TRBV7-9 with TRBJ2-7, with TRBD1 matching 10 bases. The CDR3 runs 13 residues. Germline V gene data show CDR1 as SEHNR and CDR2 as FQNEAQ (reference sequence). V shed 5 bases, J shed 5 bases, and the junction held 3 bases outside the gene matches.

Many counts were recorded for this clonotype. The CDR3 DNA follows: TGTGCCAGCAGCTTAGGCTGGCAGGGGGAGACCCAGTACTTC. Its translation is CASSLGWQGETQYF. The J gene is TRBJ2-5, the V gene TRBV7-9, with D possibly being TRBD1 (6 bases). Germline CDR1 is SEHNR and CDR2 is FQNEAQ (reference sequence). The CDR3 is 14 residues long. Trimming took off 1 base at V and 5 bases at J, with 11 bases between the two ends. The full variable domain, in which reference TRBV7-9 and TRBJ2-5 provide the parts outside the CDR3, is DTGVSQNPRHKITKRGQNVTFRCDPISEHNRLYWYRQTLGQGPEFLTYFQNEAQLEKSRLLSDRFSAERPKGSFSTLEIQRTEQGDSAMYLCASSLGWQGETQYFGPGTRLLVL.